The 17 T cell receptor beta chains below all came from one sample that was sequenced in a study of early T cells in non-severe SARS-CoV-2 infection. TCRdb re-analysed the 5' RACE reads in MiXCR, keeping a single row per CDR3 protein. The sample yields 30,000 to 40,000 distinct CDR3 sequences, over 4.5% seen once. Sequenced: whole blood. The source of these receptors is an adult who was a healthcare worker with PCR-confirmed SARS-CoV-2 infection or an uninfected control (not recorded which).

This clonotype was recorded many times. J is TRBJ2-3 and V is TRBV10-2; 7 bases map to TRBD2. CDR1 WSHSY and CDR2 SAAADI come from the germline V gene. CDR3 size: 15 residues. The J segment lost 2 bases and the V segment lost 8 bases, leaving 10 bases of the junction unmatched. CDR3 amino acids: CASVGWDYNTDTQYF. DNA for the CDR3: TGCGCCAGCGTCGGTTGGGACTACAACACAGATACGCAGTATTTT.

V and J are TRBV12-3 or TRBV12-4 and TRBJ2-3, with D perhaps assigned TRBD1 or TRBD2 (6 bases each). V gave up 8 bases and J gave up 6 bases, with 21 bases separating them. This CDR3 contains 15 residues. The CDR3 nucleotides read TGTGCCAGCGGGGCGGGTCCGGGGGCCACGGATACGCAGTATTTT. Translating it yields CASGAGPGATDTQYF.

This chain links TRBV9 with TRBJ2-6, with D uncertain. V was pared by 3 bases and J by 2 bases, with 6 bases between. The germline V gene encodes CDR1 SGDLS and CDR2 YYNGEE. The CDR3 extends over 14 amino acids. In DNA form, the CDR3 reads TGTGCCAGCAGCGAGTGGCCTGGGGCCAACGTCCTGACTTTC. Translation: CASSEWPGANVLTF.

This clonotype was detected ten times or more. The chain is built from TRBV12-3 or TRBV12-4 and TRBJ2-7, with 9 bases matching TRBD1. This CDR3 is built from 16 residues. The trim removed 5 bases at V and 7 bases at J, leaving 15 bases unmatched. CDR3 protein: CASSRPGTGSSGEQYF. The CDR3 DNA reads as TGTGCCAGCAGTAGGCCCGGGACAGGGAGTTCGGGAGAGCAGTACTTC.

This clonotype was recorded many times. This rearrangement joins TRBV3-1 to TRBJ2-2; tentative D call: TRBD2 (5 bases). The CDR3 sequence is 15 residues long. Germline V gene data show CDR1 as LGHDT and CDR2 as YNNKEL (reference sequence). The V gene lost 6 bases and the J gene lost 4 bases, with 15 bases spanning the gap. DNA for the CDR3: TGTGCCAGCAGTCTTTCCCGCGGGCTCACCGGGGAGCTGTTTTTT. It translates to CASSLSRGLTGELFF.

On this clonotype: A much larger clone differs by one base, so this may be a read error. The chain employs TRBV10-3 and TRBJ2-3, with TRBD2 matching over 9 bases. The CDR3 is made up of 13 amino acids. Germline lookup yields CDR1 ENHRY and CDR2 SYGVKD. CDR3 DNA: TGTGTCATCCGGCGGGAGGGTAGCGATACGCAGTATTTT. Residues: CVIRREGSDTQYF.

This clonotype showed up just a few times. CDR3 region: CASLAGTGYGYTF. The CDR3 DNA follows: TGTGCCAGCCTGGCCGGGACAGGGTATGGCTACACCTTC. The V call is TRBV6-6, the J call TRBJ1-2; 9 nucleotides match TRBD1. Germline V gene sequence: CDR1 MNHNY, CDR2 SVGAGI (reference sequence). V was pared by 8 bases and J by 5 bases, with 6 bases of the junction left unmatched. The CDR3 is 13 residues long.

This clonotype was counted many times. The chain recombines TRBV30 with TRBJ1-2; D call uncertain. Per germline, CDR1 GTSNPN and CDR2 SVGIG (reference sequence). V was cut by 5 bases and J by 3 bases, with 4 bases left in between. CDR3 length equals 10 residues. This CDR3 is CAWGDYGYTF. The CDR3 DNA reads TGTGCCTGGGGAGACTATGGCTACACCTTC.

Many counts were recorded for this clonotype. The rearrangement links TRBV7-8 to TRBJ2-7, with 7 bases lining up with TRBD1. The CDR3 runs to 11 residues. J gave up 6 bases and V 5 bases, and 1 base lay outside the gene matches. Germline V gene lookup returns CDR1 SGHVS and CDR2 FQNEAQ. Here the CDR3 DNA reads TGTGCCAGCAGCCCAGGGGGCGAGCAGTACTTC. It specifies CASSPGGEQYF.

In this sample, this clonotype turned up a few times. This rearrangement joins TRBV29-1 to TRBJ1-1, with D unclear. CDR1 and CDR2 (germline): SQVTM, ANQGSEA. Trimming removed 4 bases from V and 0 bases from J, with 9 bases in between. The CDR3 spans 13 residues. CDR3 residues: CSVVVIMNTEAFF. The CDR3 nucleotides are TGCAGCGTTGTGGTGATAATGAACACTGAAGCTTTCTTT.

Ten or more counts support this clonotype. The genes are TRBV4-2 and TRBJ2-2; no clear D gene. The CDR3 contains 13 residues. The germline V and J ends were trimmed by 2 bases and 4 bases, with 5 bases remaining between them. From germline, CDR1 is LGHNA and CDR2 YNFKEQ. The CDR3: CASSQLFTGELFF. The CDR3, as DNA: TGTGCCAGCAGCCAACTATTCACCGGGGAGCTGTTTTTT.

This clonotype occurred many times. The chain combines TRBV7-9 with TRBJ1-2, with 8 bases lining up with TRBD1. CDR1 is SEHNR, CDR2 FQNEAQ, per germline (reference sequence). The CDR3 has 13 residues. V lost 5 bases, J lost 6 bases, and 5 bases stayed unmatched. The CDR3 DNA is TGTGCCAGCAGCGCCGGACAGGGACATGGCTACACCTTC. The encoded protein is CASSAGQGHGYTF.

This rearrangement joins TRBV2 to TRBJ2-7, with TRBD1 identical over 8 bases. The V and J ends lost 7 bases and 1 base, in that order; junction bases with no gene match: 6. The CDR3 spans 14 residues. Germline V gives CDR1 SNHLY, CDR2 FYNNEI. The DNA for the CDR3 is TGTGCCAGCACCCGACAGGGGCCATCCTACGAGCAGTACTTC. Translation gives CASTRQGPSYEQYF.

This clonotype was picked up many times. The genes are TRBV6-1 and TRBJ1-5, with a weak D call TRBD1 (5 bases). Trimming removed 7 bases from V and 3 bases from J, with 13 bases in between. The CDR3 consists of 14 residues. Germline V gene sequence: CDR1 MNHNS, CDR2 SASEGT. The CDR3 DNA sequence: TGTGCCAGCATCCATGACAGCCCCAATCAGCCCCAGCATTTT. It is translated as CASIHDSPNQPQHF.

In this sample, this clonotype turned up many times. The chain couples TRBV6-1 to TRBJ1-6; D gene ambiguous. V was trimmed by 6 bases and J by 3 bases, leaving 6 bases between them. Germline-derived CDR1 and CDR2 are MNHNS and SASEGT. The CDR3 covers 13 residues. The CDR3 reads CASRTGYNSPLHF. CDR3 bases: TGTGCCAGCAGGACGGGCTATAATTCACCCCTCCACTTT.

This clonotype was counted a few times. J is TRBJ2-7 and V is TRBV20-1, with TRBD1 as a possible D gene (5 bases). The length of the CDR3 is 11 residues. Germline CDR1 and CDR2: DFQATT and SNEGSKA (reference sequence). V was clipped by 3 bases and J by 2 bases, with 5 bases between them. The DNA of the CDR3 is TGCAGTGCTAGGGGGCCCTACGAGCAGTACTTC. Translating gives CSARGPYEQYF.

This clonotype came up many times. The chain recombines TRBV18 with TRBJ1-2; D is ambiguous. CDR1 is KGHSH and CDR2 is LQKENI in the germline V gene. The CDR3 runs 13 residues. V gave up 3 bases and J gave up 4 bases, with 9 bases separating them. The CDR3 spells CASSPAQTYGYTF. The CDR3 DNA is TGTGCCAGCTCACCGGCGCAGACCTATGGCTACACCTTC.